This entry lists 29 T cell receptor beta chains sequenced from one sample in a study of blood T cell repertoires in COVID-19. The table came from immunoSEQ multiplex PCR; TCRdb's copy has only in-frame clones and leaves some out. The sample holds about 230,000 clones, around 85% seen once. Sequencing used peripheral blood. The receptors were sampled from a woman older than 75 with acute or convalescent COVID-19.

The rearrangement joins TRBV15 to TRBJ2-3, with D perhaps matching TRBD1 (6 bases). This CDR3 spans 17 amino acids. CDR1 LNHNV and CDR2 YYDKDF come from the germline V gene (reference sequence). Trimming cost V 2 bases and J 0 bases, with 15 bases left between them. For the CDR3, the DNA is TGTGCCACCAGCAGAAATTCAGGGGATATCAGCACAGATACGCAGTATTTT. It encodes CATSRNSGDISTDTQYF.

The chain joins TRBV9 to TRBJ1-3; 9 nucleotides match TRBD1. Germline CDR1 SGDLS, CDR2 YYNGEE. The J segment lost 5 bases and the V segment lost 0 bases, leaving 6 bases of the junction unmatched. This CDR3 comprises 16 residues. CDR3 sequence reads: CASSVDSGQGRNTIYF. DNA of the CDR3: TGTGCCAGCAGCGTAGATTCGGGACAGGGTCGAAACACCATATATTTT.

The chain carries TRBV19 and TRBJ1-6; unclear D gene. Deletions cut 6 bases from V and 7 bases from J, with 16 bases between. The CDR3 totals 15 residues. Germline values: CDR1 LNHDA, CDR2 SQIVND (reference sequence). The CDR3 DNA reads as TGTGCCAGTAGCTCATCCATCCCGGTGAATTCACCCCTCCACTTT. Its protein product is CASSSSIPVNSPLHF.

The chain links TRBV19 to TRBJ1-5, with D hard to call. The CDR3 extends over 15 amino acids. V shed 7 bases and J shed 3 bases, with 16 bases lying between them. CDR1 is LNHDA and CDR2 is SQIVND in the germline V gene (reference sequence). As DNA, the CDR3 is TGTGCCAGTACCTCTCCGCGCCGATACAATCAGCCCCAGCATTTT. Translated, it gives CASTSPRRYNQPQHF.

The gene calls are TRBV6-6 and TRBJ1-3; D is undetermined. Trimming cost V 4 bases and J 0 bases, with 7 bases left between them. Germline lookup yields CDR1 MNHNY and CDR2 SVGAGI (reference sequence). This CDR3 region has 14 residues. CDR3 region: CASSFQYSGNTIYF. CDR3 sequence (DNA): TGTGCCAGCAGTTTCCAGTACTCTGGAAACACCATATATTTT.

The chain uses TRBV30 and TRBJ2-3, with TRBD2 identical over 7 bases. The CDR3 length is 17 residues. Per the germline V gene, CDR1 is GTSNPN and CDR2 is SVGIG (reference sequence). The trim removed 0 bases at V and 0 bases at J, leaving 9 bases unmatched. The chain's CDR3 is CAWSVRWGGMSTDTQYF. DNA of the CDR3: TGTGCCTGGAGTGTACGTTGGGGGGGGATGAGCACAGATACGCAGTATTTT.

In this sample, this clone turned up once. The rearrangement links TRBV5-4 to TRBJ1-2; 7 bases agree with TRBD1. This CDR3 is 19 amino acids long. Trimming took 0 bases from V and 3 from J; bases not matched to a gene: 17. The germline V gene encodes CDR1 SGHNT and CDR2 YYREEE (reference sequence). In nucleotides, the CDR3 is TGTGCCAGCAGCTTGGCCGTGAGACAGGGTATATCGGGGCACTATGGCTACACCTTC. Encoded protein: CASSLAVRQGISGHYGYTF.

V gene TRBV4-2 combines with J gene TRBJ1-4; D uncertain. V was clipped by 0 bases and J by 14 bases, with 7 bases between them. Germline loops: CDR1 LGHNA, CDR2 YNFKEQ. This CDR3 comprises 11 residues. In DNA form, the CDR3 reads TGTGCCAGCAGCCAAGAAAGCCTTCTGTTTTTT. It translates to CASSQESLLFF.

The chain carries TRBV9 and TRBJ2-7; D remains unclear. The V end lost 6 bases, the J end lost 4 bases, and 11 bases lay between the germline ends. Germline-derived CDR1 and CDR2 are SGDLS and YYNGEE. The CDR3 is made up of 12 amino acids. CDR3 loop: CASTPVGYEQYF. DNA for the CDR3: TGTGCCAGCACCCCCGTCGGGTACGAGCAGTACTTC. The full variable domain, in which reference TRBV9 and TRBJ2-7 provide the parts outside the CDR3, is DSGVTQTPKHLITATGQRVTLRCSPRSGDLSVYWYQQSLDQGLQFLIQYYNGEERAKGNILERFSAQQFPDLHSELNLSSLELGDSALYFCASTPVGYEQYFGPGTRLTVT.

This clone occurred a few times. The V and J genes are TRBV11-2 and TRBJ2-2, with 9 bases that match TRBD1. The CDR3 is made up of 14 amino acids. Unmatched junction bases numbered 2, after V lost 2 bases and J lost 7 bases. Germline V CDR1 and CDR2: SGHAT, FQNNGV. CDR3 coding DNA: TGTGCCAGCAGCTTATACAGGGGGCTCGGGGAGCTGTTTTTT. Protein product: CASSLYRGLGELFF.

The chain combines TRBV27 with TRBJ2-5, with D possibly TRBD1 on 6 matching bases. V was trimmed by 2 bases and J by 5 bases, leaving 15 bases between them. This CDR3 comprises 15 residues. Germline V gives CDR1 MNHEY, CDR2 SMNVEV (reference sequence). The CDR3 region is CASSLRGSAVETQYF. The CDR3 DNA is TGTGCCAGCAGTTTAAGGGGGAGCGCGGTTGAGACCCAGTACTTC.

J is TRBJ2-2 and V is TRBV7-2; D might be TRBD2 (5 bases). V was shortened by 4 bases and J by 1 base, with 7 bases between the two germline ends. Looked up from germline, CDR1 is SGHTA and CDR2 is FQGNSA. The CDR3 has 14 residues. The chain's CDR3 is CASSSGLNTGELFF. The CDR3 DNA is TGTGCCAGCAGCTCCGGACTGAACACCGGGGAGCTGTTTTTT. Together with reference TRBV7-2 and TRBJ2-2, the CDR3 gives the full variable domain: GAGVSQSPSNKVTEKGKDVELRCDPISGHTALYWYRQSLGQGLEFLIYFQGNSAPDKSGLPSDRFSAERTGGSVSTLTIQRTQQEDSAVYLCASSSGLNTGELFFGEGSRLTVL.

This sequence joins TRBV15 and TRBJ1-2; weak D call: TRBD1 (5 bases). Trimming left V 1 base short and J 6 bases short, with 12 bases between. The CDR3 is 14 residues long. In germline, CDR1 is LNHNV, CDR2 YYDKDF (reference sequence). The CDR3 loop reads CATSRGGRADGYTF. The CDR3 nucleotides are TGTGCCACCAGCAGAGGGGGCAGGGCGGATGGCTACACCTTC.

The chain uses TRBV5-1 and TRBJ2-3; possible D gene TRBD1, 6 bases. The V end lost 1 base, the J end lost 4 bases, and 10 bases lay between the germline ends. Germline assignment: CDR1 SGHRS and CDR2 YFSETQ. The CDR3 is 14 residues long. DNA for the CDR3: TGCGCCAGCAGCTTGAACCAGGGGTCAGATACGCAGTATTTT. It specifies CASSLNQGSDTQYF.

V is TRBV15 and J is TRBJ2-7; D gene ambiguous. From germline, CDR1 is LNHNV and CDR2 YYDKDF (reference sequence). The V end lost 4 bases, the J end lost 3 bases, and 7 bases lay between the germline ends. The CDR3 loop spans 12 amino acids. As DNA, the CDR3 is TGTGCCACCAGCATGGGCAGCTACGAGCAGTACTTC. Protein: CATSMGSYEQYF.

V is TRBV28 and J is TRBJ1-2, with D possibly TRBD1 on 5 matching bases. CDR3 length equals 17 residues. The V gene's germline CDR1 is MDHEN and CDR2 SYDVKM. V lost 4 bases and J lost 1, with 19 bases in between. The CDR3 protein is CASSSNGDSRSNYGYTF. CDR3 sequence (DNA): TGTGCCAGCAGTTCCAATGGAGACAGTAGGAGTAACTATGGCTACACCTTC.

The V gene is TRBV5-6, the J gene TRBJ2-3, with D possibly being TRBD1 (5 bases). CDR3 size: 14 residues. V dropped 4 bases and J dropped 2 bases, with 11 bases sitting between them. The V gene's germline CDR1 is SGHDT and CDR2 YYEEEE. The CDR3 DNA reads TGTGCCAGCAGCCGCAGGGTCATCACAGATACGCAGTATTTT. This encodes CASSRRVITDTQYF.

The CDR3 sequence: CASSPGDRGLGTEAFF. CDR3 in DNA: TGTGCCAGCTCACCAGGGGACAGGGGGCTTGGCACTGAAGCTTTCTTT. The chain links TRBV18 to TRBJ1-1; 12 bases match TRBD1. Per germline, CDR1 KGHSH and CDR2 LQKENI. This CDR3 comprises 16 residues. Trimming took 2 bases from V and 4 from J; bases not matched to a gene: 5.

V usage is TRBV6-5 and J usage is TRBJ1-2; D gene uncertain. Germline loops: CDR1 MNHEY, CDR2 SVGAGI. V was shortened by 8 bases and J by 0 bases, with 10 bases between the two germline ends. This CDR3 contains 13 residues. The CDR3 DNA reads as TGTGCCAGCGCCCGTGACACTAACTATGGCTACACCTTC. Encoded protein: CASARDTNYGYTF.

The CDR3 nucleotides are TGTGCCAGTAGTATTTCTCAGGGGACGGGTCGAGCCCAGCATTTT. This gives the protein CASSISQGTGRAQHF. The chain is built from TRBV19 and TRBJ1-5; D may be TRBD1 (6 bases). Trimming shortened V by 3 bases and J by 11 bases, and 20 bases separated the two germline ends. Germline loops: CDR1 LNHDA, CDR2 SQIVND (reference sequence). This CDR3 region has 15 residues.

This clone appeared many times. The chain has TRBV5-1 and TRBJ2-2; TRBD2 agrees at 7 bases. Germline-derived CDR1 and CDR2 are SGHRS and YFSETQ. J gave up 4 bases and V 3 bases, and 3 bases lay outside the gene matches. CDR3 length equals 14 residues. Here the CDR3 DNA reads TGCGCCAGCAGCTGGGCTAGCGGCACCGGGGAGCTGTTTTTT. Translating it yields CASSWASGTGELFF.

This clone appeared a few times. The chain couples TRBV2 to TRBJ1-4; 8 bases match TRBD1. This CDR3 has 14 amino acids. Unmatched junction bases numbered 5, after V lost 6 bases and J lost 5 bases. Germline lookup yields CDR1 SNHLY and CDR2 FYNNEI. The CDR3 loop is CASRADRANEKLFF. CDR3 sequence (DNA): TGTGCCAGCAGGGCGGACAGGGCGAATGAAAAACTGTTTTTT. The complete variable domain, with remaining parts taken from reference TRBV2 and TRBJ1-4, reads EPEVTQTPSHQVTQMGQEVILRCVPISNHLYFYWYRQILGQKVEFLVSFYNNEISEKSEIFDDQFSVERPDGSNFTLKIRSTKLEDSAMYFCASRADRANEKLFFGSGTQLSVL.

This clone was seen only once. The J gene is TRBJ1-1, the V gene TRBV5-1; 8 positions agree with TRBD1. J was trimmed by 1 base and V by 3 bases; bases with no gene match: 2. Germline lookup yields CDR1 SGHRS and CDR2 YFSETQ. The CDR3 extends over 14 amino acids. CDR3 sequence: CASSWGQENTEAFF. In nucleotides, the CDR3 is TGCGCCAGCAGCTGGGGACAGGAGAACACTGAAGCTTTCTTT.

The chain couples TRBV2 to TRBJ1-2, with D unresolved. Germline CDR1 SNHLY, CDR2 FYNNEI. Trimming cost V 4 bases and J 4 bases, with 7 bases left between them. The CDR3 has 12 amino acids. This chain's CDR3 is CASSVAGYGYTF. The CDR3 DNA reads TGTGCCAGCAGTGTGGCAGGCTATGGCTACACCTTC.

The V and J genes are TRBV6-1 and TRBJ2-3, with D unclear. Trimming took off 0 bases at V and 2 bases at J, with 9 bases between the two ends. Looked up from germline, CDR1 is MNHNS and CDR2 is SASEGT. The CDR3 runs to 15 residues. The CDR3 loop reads CASSEAPVSTDTQYF. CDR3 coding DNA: TGTGCCAGCAGTGAAGCCCCCGTGTCCACAGATACGCAGTATTTT.

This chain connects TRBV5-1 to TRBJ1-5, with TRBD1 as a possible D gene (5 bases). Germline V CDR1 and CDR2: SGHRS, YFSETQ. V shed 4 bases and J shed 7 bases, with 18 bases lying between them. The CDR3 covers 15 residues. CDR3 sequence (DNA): TGCGCCAGCAGCCCAGGGTCTGGGTTCGGCCAGCCCCAGCATTTT. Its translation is CASSPGSGFGQPQHF.

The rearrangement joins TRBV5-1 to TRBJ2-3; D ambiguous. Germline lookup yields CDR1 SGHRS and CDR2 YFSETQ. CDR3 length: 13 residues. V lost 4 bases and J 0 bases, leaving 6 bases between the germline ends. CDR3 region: CASSPSSTDTQYF. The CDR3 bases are TGCGCCAGCAGCCCTTCTAGCACAGATACGCAGTATTTT.

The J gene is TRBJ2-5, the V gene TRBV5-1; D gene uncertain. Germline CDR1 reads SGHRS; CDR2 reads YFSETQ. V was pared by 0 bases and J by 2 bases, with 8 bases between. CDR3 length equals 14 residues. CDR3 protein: CASSLGSQQETQYF. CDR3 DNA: TGCGCCAGCAGCTTGGGTTCACAGCAAGAGACCCAGTACTTC.

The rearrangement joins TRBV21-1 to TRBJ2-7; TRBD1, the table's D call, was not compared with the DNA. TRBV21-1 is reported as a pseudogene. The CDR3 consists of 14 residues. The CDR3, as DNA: TGTGCCAGCAGCAAAGTGGACAGCTCCTACGAGCAGTACTTC. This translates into CASSKVDSSYEQYF.